This T cell receptor beta chain stems from a study of T cells in Graves' hyperthyroidism and ophthalmopathy. Study results and limitations: Most expanded thyroid clonotypes above 0.001 also appeared in blood.

About this clonotype: No antigen is known for it.

This CDR3 is 16 amino acids long. The V gene lost 6 bases and the J gene lost 4 bases, with 19 bases spanning the gap. TCR beta CDR3 regions were amplified from RNA transcripts. Initially, a first-round RT-PCR of the TCR CDR3 employed the HTBI primer set. TCRdb recomputed calls from the multiplex PCR reads with MiXCR, one row per CDR3 protein. The table has 550,000 to 600,000 distinct CDR3 sequences, around 15% seen once. V usage is TRBV12-3 or TRBV12-4 and J usage is TRBJ1-5, with a weak D call TRBD1 (6 bases). Sequencing was carried out using blood. This TCR was recovered from a woman between 18 and 29 years old with Graves' hyperthyroidism. The CDR3 is CASRSNRDVENQPQHF. DNA for the CDR3: TGTGCCAGCAGAAGTAACAGGGATGTGGAAAATCAGCCCCAGCATTTT.